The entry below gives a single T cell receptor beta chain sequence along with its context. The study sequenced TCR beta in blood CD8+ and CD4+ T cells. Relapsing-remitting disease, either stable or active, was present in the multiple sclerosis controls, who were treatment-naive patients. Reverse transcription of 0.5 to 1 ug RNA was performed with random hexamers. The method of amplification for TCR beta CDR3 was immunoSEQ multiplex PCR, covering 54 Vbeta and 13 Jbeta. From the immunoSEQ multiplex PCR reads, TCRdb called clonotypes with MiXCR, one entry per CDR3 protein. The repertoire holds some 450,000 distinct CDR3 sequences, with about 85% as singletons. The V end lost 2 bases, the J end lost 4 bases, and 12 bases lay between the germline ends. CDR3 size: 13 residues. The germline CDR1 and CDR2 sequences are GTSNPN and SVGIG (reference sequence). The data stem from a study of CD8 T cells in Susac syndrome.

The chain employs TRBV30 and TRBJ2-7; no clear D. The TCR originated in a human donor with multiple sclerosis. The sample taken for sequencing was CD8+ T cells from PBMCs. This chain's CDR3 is CAWSHTPSYEQYF. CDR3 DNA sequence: TGTGCCTGGAGTCACACCCCATCTTACGAGCAGTACTTC.